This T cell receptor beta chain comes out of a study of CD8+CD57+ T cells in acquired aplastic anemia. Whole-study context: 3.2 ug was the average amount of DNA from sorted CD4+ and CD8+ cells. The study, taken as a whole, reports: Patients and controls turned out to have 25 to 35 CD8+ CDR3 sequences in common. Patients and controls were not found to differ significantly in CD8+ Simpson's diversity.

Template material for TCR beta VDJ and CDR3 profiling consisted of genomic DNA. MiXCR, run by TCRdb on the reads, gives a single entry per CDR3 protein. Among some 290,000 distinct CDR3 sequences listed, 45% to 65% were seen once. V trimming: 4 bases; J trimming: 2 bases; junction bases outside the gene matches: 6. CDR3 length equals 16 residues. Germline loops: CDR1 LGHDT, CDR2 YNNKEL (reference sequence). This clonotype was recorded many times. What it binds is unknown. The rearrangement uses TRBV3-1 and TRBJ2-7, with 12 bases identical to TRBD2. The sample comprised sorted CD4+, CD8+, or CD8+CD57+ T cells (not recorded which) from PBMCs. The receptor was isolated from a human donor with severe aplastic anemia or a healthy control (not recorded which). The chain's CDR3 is CASSPWLAGGAYEQYF. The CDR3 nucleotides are TGTGCCAGCAGCCCATGGCTAGCGGGGGGGGCCTACGAGCAGTACTTC.